This T cell receptor beta chain was observed in a study of T cells after yellow fever vaccination (dated by TCRdb to about 2019). Study-wide context: The SMART-Seq v4 Ultra Low Input RNA kit was used to prepare libraries from fractions with low cell numbers. Two healthy male donors, one aged 18 to 30 and one aged 30 to 40 years, made up the cohort. To follow T-cell clones before and after primary and booster YFV17D yellow fever vaccination, bulk TCR alpha and beta repertoires were sequenced over time. Blood was drawn at multiple timepoints before and after primary and secondary immunization, with bulk PBMC replicates and cell subsets isolated. Overall study results and their limits: A small share of clonotypes was detected in both CD4 and CD8 compartments, with the overlap likely arising from convergent recombination. Computational filtering was required because FACS-sorted repertoires could contain abundant contaminating clonotypes from the bulk population. Because the study included only a couple of donors, the extent to which the findings can be generalized is limited. After the booster, most of the clones that had expanded following primary vaccination were detected again (roughly 96% of CD4 and 85% to 90% of CD8), which suggests that memory was broadly maintained. Compared with the primary T-cell response, the secondary T-cell response was faster but weaker, reaching its peak on day 5 rather than on day 15.

Remarks on this clonotype: Its binding antigen is unknown. Qualities for individual bases were not recorded, and no much larger clone is one base off.

This sample's treatment or condition label indicates: live attenuated yellow fever vaccine strain. A standard Ficoll-Paque protocol was used to isolate PBMCs from peripheral blood. Dynabeads CD4 and CD8 positive selection kits were used to isolate CD4 and CD8 T-cell fractions. RNA was extracted with TriZol from bulk PBMCs, CD4 and CD8 fractions, and dextramer-positive and dextramer-negative fractions. The data were produced on an Illumina NovaSeq 6000. TCR cDNA was synthesized by 5'RACE template switching, which introduced a universal primer site and unique molecular identifiers. Priming for cDNA synthesis came from both the TCR alpha and TCR beta constant segments. Libraries were amplified in two PCR steps, with sample barcodes and sequencing adapters added in the second step. Sequencing of libraries was performed on Illumina HiSeq 2500 (2x100 bp) or NovaSeq (2x150 bp). Turning to the authors' computational methods: Demultiplexing of reads and collapsing into UMI consensus sequences were performed with MIGEC, and V(D)J alignment was carried out with MiXCR. Vaccine-responding clonotypes were defined with edgeR using replicate PBMC samples, requiring FDR below 0.01 and a log2 fold change above 5 up to day 15. Each bulk clonotype was labeled CD4 or CD8 based on which sequenced repertoire, CD4 or CD8, contained the clonotype at higher abundance. Using fastp trimming at Q25 and MiXCR clonotype assembly, TCRdb reanalyzed the public sequencing data and kept in-frame beta chains. For every CDR3 protein sequence, its rows merge into one entry that carries the most common genes and DNA. The V and J calls and clone size come from TCRdb's table, not from the authors' own analysis. Within this sample are about 170,000 distinct CDR3 sequences, with roughly 9.6% of them counted one time only. Just over 35% of the sample belongs to the ten largest clones.

This sample comprised CD8+ T cells sorted from PBMCs, obtained 15 days after the yellow fever booster vaccination. The sequence was collected from a young man who received the YFV17D yellow fever vaccine.

The DNA sequence is TGCGCCAGTAACTCAGGAGCCGGGGAGCTGTTTTTT. It specifies CASNSGAGELFF. This sequence uses TRBV10-1 and TRBJ2-2, with no D gene named confidently. The CDR3, from cysteine to phenylalanine, totals 12 residues. The retained sequence is limited to the CDR3, 36 bases, with the frame set at the first base. The germline V gene encodes CDR1 WNHNN and CDR2 SYGVQD (reference sequence). V lost 9 bases and J lost 6 bases; the stretch between them is 11 bases long.